This TCR beta chain was captured by sequencing in a study of blood T cell repertoires in COVID-19. Study-wide context: The study drew acute and convalescent COVID-19 samples from the United States, Italy and Spain. T cells, B-cell-depleted T cells, or PBMCs supplied cDNA or gDNA.

Patients from Seattle were sampled longitudinally, starting during active infection. In the authors' workflow: Reference gene primer amplification gave nucleated cell count estimates. Here immunoSEQ multiplex PCR was the method, and the copy in TCRdb shows in-frame clones only, minus some. V and J calls and clone size are given by that table; D and trimming were obtained from the DNA. The sample carries fewer than 600,000 clones, roughly nine tenths recorded once. The length of the CDR3 is 13 residues. Looked up from germline, CDR1 is SGHDN and CDR2 is FVKESK. J was trimmed by 16 bases and V by 1 base; bases with no gene match: 9.

The TCR was taken from a man aged 18 to 29 with COVID-19, enrolled during active disease. V and J are TRBV14 and TRBJ2-1, with 8 bases that match TRBD2. Sequenced: peripheral blood. The CDR3: CASSQADGGRYFF. In DNA form, the CDR3 reads TGTGCCAGCAGCCAAGCGGATGGCGGGAGGTACTTCTTC.